This passage covers 24 T cell receptor beta chains from one sample sequenced in a study of technical replicates of blood from several donors. This table comes from immunoSEQ multiplex PCR, and its TCRdb copy is limited to in-frame clones, with some not included. The table has around 83,000 clones, roughly 94% seen once; the top ten hold 0.26%. Material: T cells isolated from PBMCs. Receptors were obtained from a human donor in good health.

V usage is TRBV11-2 and J usage is TRBJ1-4; D unresolved. V lost 3 bases to trimming and J lost 0 bases, with 8 bases between them. The CDR3 has 15 residues. Germline values: CDR1 SGHAT, CDR2 FQNNGV. CDR3 region: CASSLMAATNEKLFF. DNA of the CDR3: TGTGCCAGCAGCTTGATGGCAGCAACTAATGAAAAACTGTTTTTT.

This chain joins TRBV5-8 and TRBJ1-2, with D unclear. The CDR3 runs 13 residues. V lost 4 bases and J lost 5, with 12 bases in between. Germline CDR1 reads SGHTS; CDR2 reads YDEGEE. CDR3 nucleotide sequence: TGTGCCAGCAGCCCCCGGGGAGGGTATGGCTACACCTTC. This gives the protein CASSPRGGYGYTF.

The V call is TRBV5-1, the J call TRBJ2-2; 11 nucleotides line up with TRBD2. The junction had 3 bases not matched to a gene; V was cut back by 3 bases and J by 5 bases. Germline V lookup: CDR1 SGHRS, CDR2 YFSETQ. This CDR3 is built from 15 residues. CDR3 nucleotide sequence: TGCGCCAGCAGCTCCACTAGCGGGAGTACCGGGGAGCTGTTTTTT. It specifies CASSSTSGSTGELFF.

The V and J genes are TRBV28 and TRBJ2-3; the match to TRBD2 covers 9 bases. The CDR3 totals 16 residues. Losses at the gene ends were 2 bases for V and 5 bases for J; bases not matched to a gene: 8. Germline V gene sequence: CDR1 MDHEN, CDR2 SYDVKM. The CDR3 DNA is TGTGCCAGCAGTTTAACCACTTGGACTAGCGAAGATACGCAGTATTTT. Translating gives CASSLTTWTSEDTQYF.

This rearrangement joins TRBV10-3 to TRBJ2-3, with 12 bases lining up with TRBD2. The CDR3 loop spans 17 amino acids. V was pared by 2 bases and J by 8 bases, with 11 bases of the junction left unmatched. Germline V gene data show CDR1 as ENHRY and CDR2 as SYGVKD. The CDR3 is CAISEIGGTSGLPTQYF. In DNA form, the CDR3 reads TGTGCCATCAGTGAGATCGGAGGGACTAGCGGGCTCCCTACGCAGTATTTT.

This chain uses TRBV29-1 with TRBJ2-7, with TRBD2 as a possible D gene (5 bases). The germline gives CDR1 SQVTM, CDR2 ANQGSEA. V was trimmed by 4 bases and J by 0 bases, leaving 16 bases between them. The CDR3 length is 15 residues. The CDR3 loop is CSVVSSRQSSYEQYF. The CDR3 DNA is TGCAGCGTTGTCTCTAGCCGTCAGAGCTCCTACGAGCAGTACTTC.

The chain joins TRBV7-9 to TRBJ2-7; possibly TRBD1 for D (5 bases). The ends were cut back, 5 bases at V and 0 bases at J, with 14 bases in the middle. Germline V lookup: CDR1 SEHNR, CDR2 FQNEAQ (reference sequence). The length of the CDR3 is 15 residues. The chain's CDR3 is CASSLSDRSSYEQYF. CDR3 coding DNA: TGTGCCAGCAGCCTATCAGACAGATCCTCCTACGAGCAGTACTTC.

J is TRBJ1-2 and V is TRBV21-1; the table gives TRBD1 as D, unverified against the DNA. TRBV21-1 is tagged as a pseudogene. The CDR3 consists of 14 residues. The CDR3 loop is CASTHRDREGGYTF. Written as DNA, the CDR3 is TGTGCCAGCACCCACCGGGACAGGGAGGGTGGCTACACCTTC.

This chain joins TRBV28 and TRBJ2-2; the D gene is possibly TRBD2 (6 bases). Trimming took 8 bases from V and 1 from J, leaving 14 bases between them. From germline, CDR1 is MDHEN and CDR2 SYDVKM. The CDR3 is made up of 15 amino acids. The CDR3 spells CASRGASKNTGELFF. The CDR3, as DNA: TGTGCCAGCCGCGGGGCTAGTAAGAACACCGGGGAGCTGTTTTTT.

The genes are TRBV7-8 and TRBJ1-3; TRBD1 agrees at 8 bases. J was trimmed by 0 bases and V by 4 bases; bases with no gene match: 8. Germline CDR1 SGHVS, CDR2 FQNEAQ. The CDR3 spans 17 residues. The CDR3: CASSWLGQGSSGNTIYF. CDR3 nucleotides: TGTGCCAGCAGCTGGCTCGGACAGGGAAGCTCTGGAAACACCATATATTTT. The full variable domain, rest sourced from reference TRBV7-8 and TRBJ1-3, is GAGVSQSPRYKVAKRGQDVALRCDPISGHVSLFWYQQALGQGPEFLTYFQNEAQLDKSGLPSDRFFAERPEGSVSTLKIQRTQQEDSAVYLCASSWLGQGSSGNTIYFGEGSWLTVV.

The rearrangement links TRBV28 to TRBJ1-2, with 8 bases matching TRBD1. CDR1 and CDR2 from the germline V gene are MDHEN and SYDVKM. Unmatched junction bases numbered 9, after V lost 5 bases and J lost 4 bases. The CDR3 is 15 amino acids. DNA of the CDR3: TGTGCCAGCAGTGCCGACAGGGGATTTTCCTATGGCTACACCTTC. It translates to CASSADRGFSYGYTF.

The chain carries TRBV28 and TRBJ2-3; TRBD1 agrees at 10 bases. Germline V gene lookup returns CDR1 MDHEN and CDR2 SYDVKM. With 3 bases clipped from V and 4 bases from J, the junction kept 1 base outside the gene matches. The CDR3 loop spans 14 amino acids. CDR3 sequence: CASSLGTGADTQYF. The DNA for the CDR3 is TGTGCCAGCAGTTTGGGGACAGGGGCAGATACGCAGTATTTT. Combining the CDR3 with reference TRBV28 and TRBJ2-3 gives the whole variable domain DVKVTQSSRYLVKRTGEKVFLECVQDMDHENMFWYRQDPGLGLRLIYFSYDVKMKEKGDIPEGYSVSREKKERFSLILESASTNQTSMYLCASSLGTGADTQYFGPGTRLTVL.

The chain carries TRBV19 and TRBJ1-3; no firm D call. Per the germline V gene, CDR1 is LNHDA and CDR2 is SQIVND (reference sequence). Trimming cost V 1 base and J 0 bases, with 7 bases left between them. This CDR3 comprises 15 residues. CDR3 region: CASSIAALSGNTIYF. The DNA of the CDR3 is TGTGCCAGTAGTATAGCCGCGCTCTCTGGAAACACCATATATTTT.

CDR3: CASSLKIAGVYNEQFF. In nucleotides, the CDR3 is TGTGCCAGCAGTTTGAAGATAGCGGGGGTCTACAATGAGCAGTTCTTC. The rearrangement uses TRBV28 and TRBJ2-1; 9 nucleotides line up with TRBD2. The ends lost 3 bases at V and 3 bases at J; junction bases unmatched: 6. The V gene's germline CDR1 is MDHEN and CDR2 SYDVKM. The CDR3 contains 16 residues.

The rearrangement links TRBV28 to TRBJ1-5; D not resolved. The V and J ends lost 5 bases and 7 bases respectively, with 15 bases between them. Germline CDR1 is MDHEN and CDR2 is SYDVKM. This CDR3 is built from 14 residues. In DNA, the CDR3 is TGTGCCAGCAGTCGTAGACCTCGAGGGCAGCCCCAGCATTTT. Protein sequence: CASSRRPRGQPQHF. Complete variable domain (other parts from reference TRBV28 and TRBJ1-5): DVKVTQSSRYLVKRTGEKVFLECVQDMDHENMFWYRQDPGLGLRLIYFSYDVKMKEKGDIPEGYSVSREKKERFSLILESASTNQTSMYLCASSRRPRGQPQHFGDGTRLSIL.

This chain uses TRBV15 with TRBJ2-6, with 8 bases that match TRBD1. The CDR3 is 18 residues long. From germline, CDR1 is LNHNV and CDR2 YYDKDF (reference sequence). The V segment lost 3 bases and the J segment 0 bases; nucleotides outside the gene matches: 7. The CDR3 spells CATSSDGTGSSGANVLTF. The CDR3 DNA sequence: TGTGCCACCAGCAGTGACGGGACAGGCTCCTCTGGGGCCAACGTCCTGACTTTC.

The V and J genes are TRBV5-1 and TRBJ2-7; D gene ambiguous. V was clipped by 0 bases and J by 3 bases, with 10 bases between them. The CDR3 is 14 amino acids. The germline V gene encodes CDR1 SGHRS and CDR2 YFSETQ. CDR3 nucleotide sequence: TGCGCCAGCAGCTTGGCCTGGGCCGACTACGAGCAGTACTTC. Its translation: CASSLAWADYEQYF.

The rearrangement links TRBV11-2 to TRBJ2-1, with 15 bases fitting TRBD2. The CDR3 has 15 residues. V was clipped by 5 bases and J by 6 bases; unmatched bases: 2. CDR1 and CDR2 (germline): SGHAT, FQNNGV. The chain's CDR3 is CASSQGLAGGNEQFF. The CDR3 coding sequence is TGTGCCAGCAGCCAGGGACTAGCGGGAGGCAATGAGCAGTTCTTC.

The gene calls are TRBV7-9 and TRBJ2-3; 9 bases align to TRBD2. The CDR3 extends over 16 amino acids. CDR1 SEHNR and CDR2 FQNEAQ come from the germline V gene (reference sequence). With V trimmed by 5 bases and J by 1 base, 7 bases remained unmatched. The CDR3 region is CASSDQRGEGTDTQYF. The CDR3 coding sequence is TGTGCCAGCAGCGACCAGCGGGGGGAGGGCACAGATACGCAGTATTTT.

This clone was counted a single time. The chain couples TRBV6-6 to TRBJ2-3, with TRBD2 as a possible D gene (6 bases). Trimming took 2 bases from V and 7 from J, leaving 10 bases between them. Germline V gives CDR1 MNHNY, CDR2 SVGAGI (reference sequence). There are 13 residues in the CDR3. The chain's CDR3 is CASSYGRGNTQYF. The CDR3 DNA reads TGTGCCAGCAGTTACGGCCGGGGGAATACGCAGTATTTT.

The rearrangement joins TRBV21-1 to TRBJ2-7; the table's D call, TRBD1, has no DNA check behind it. TRBV21-1 constitutes a pseudogene. CDR3 length equals 14 residues. CDR3 sequence: CASSKADSTYEQYF. CDR3 bases: TGTGCCAGCAGCAAAGCCGACAGTACCTACGAGCAGTACTTC.

The chain joins TRBV7-9 to TRBJ2-7; TRBD2 aligns across 11 bases. CDR1 and CDR2 (germline): SEHNR, FQNEAQ (reference sequence). Trimming at V came to 3 bases and at J to 7 bases, leaving 5 bases not matched to a gene. The CDR3 has 14 amino acids. CDR3: CASSFELAGDEQYF. CDR3 coding DNA: TGTGCCAGCAGCTTCGAACTAGCGGGAGATGAGCAGTACTTC.

This clone was counted a single time. The rearrangement uses TRBV7-6 and TRBJ1-3; tentatively, D is TRBD1 (6 bases). Deletions cut 2 bases from V and 0 bases from J, with 17 bases between. The CDR3 has 18 amino acids. Germline loops: CDR1 SGHVS, CDR2 FNYEAQ. CDR3 amino acids: CASSLRYEQGLSGNTIYF. In DNA, the CDR3 is TGTGCCAGCAGCTTAAGATACGAACAGGGTCTCTCTGGAAACACCATATATTTT. The complete variable domain, with remaining parts taken from reference TRBV7-6 and TRBJ1-3, reads GAGVSQSPRYKVTKRGQDVALRCDPISGHVSLYWYRQALGQGPEFLTYFNYEAQQDKSGLPNDRFSAERPEGSISTLTIQRTEQRDSAMYRCASSLRYEQGLSGNTIYFGEGSWLTVV.

The chain couples TRBV29-1 to TRBJ1-2; unclear D gene. Germline CDR1 SQVTM, CDR2 ANQGSEA. This CDR3 has 15 amino acids. Trimming removed 0 bases from V and 4 bases from J, with 15 bases in between. CDR3 amino acids: CSVEDQVGSGYGYTF. CDR3 in DNA: TGCAGCGTTGAAGATCAGGTCGGGAGTGGCTATGGCTACACCTTC.